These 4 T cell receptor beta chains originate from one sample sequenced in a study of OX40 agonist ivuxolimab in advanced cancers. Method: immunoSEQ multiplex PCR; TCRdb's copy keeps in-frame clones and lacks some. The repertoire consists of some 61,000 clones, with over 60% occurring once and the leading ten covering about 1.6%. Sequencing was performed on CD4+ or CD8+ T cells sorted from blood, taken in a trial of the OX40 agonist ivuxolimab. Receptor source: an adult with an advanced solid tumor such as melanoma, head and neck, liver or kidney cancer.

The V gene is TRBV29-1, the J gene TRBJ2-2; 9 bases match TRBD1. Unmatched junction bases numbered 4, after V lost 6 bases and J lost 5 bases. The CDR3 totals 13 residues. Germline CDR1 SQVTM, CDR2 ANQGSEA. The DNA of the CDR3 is TGCAGCGTGAACAGGGGGCAAACCGGGGAGCTGTTTTTT. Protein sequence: CSVNRGQTGELFF.

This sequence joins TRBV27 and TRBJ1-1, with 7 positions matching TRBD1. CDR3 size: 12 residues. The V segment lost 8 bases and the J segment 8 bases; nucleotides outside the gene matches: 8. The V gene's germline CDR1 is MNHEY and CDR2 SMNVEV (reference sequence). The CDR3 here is CASWGPDREAFF. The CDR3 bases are TGTGCCAGCTGGGGGCCGGACAGGGAAGCTTTCTTT.

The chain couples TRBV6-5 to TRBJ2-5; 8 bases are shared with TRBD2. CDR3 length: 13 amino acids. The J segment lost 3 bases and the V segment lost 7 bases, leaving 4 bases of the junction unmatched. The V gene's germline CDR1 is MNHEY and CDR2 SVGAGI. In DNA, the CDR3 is TGTGCCAGCACCCCAGCGGGAGAAGAGACCCAGTACTTC. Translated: CASTPAGEETQYF.

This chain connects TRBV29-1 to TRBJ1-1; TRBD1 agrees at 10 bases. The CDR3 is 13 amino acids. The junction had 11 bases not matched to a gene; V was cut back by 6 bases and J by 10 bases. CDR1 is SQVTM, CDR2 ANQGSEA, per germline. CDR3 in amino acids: CSVMTGGPIGAFF. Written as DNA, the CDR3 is TGCAGCGTAATGACAGGGGGCCCCATCGGAGCTTTCTTT. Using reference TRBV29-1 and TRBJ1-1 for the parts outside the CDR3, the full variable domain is SAVISQKPSRDICQRGTSLTIQCQVDSQVTMMFWYRQQPGQSLTLIATANQGSEATYESGFVIDKFPISRPNLTFSTLTVSNMSPEDSSIYLCSVMTGGPIGAFFGQGTRLTVV.